This entry describes one T cell receptor (beta chain). Its antigen is not known. The data are from a study of cytomegalovirus exposure and HLA in healthy donors. Regarding the study as a whole: Later on, an analysis found that several of the most significant clusters appeared to be linked to common viral pathogens, which included parvovirus B19. Analysis was carried out at a later point, and it linked a missense DCLRE1C variant to TCR beta V- and J-gene trimming.

Researchers ran the PCR with 60 Vbeta and 13 Jbeta primers. TCRdb's copy holds only in-frame clones and misses some; the assay was immunoSEQ multiplex PCR. The sample holds roughly 150,000 clones, more than 65% seen once. Sequenced input: PBMCs. The receptor was isolated from a man younger than 35 in good health and CMV-seropositive.

CDR3 loop: CASSLKGTSGGPTDTQYF. The CDR3 DNA reads as TGTGCCAGCAGTCTTAAGGGGACTAGTGGGGGGCCCACAGATACGCAGTATTTT. The chain carries TRBV28 and TRBJ2-3, with 8 bases fitting TRBD2. Germline CDR1 reads MDHEN; CDR2 reads SYDVKM. The CDR3 extends over 18 amino acids. V dropped 5 bases and J dropped 2; count of bases not matched to a gene: 15. Full variable domain (remainder filled in from reference TRBV28 and TRBJ2-3): DVKVTQSSRYLVKRTGEKVFLECVQDMDHENMFWYRQDPGLGLRLIYFSYDVKMKEKGDIPEGYSVSREKKERFSLILESASTNQTSMYLCASSLKGTSGGPTDTQYFGPGTRLTVL.